Listed below are T cell receptor beta chains from one sample, sequenced in a study of response to subunit inactivated influenza vaccine. In TCRdb, the RT-PCR reads were re-called with MiXCR into one record per CDR3 protein. The sample carries hundreds of thousands of distinct CDR3 sequences, around 18% recorded once. The input for sequencing was PBMCs from blood, taken roughly 5 days after vaccination. These receptors were taken from a man between 45 and 60 years old who received an inactivated influenza vaccine. The CDR3 runs from the conserved cysteine through the conserved F or W. Fields, in order: clone size, D gene, J gene, V gene, CDR3 DNA, CDR3 protein. D genes are given only for firm matches. Clone size is shown for a subset of rows, as once, few, many or a class of expanded clone.

>few|-|TRBJ1-4|TRBV20-1
TGCAGTGCTAGGGACATTAGGAATGAAAAACTGTTTTTT
CSARDIRNEKLFF
>few|TRBD2|TRBJ2-3|TRBV20-1
TGCAGTGCTAGCGGGGGGGAAGATACGCAGTATTTT
CSASGGEDTQYF
>few|-|TRBJ1-5|TRBV10-3
TGTGCCATCAATGGACAGCCCAATCAGCCCCAGCATTTT
CAINGQPNQPQHF
>many|-|TRBJ1-2|TRBV7-9
TGTGCCAGCAGCTTAGCCAGGGTCTATGGCTACACCTTC
CASSLARVYGYTF
>-|-|TRBJ2-3|TRBV11-2
TGTGCCAGCAGCTTTGCGTCAAGGGTTGACACAGATACGCAGTATTTT
CASSFASRVDTDTQYF
>few|-|TRBJ2-7|TRBV4-2
TGTGCCAGCAGCCAAGAGTACACCACCTACGAGCAGTACTTC
CASSQEYTTYEQYF
>few|-|TRBJ2-3|TRBV20-1
TGCAGTGCTAGAGATGGGTATTATACGCAGTATTTT
CSARDGYYTQYF
>-|TRBD2|TRBJ2-5|TRBV4-2
TGTGCCAGCAGCCGGACTAGCGGGAGGGCTAGGGAGACCCAGTACTTC
CASSRTSGRARETQYF
>-|-|TRBJ1-2|TRBV5-4
TGTGCCAGCAGCGTAGAGCACTATGGCTACACCTTC
CASSVEHYGYTF
>few|-|TRBJ2-1|TRBV6-2/TRBV6-3
TGTGCCAGCGGGCCAGGGTTCTACAATGAGCAGTTCTTC
CASGPGFYNEQFF
>few|TRBD2|TRBJ2-7|TRBV20-1
TGCAGTGCCCGTAAGACTAGCGGGAGCATATACGAGCAGTACTTC
CSARKTSGSIYEQYF
>few|TRBD2|TRBJ2-5|TRBV7-6
TGTGCCAGCAGCTTTAGCACTAGCGGGCTACAAGAGACCCAGTACTTC
CASSFSTSGLQETQYF
>few|-|TRBJ2-1|TRBV29-1
TGCAGCCACGGTGGGAGTTACAATGAGCAGTTCTTC
CSHGGSYNEQFF
>-|-|TRBJ2-3|TRBV30
TGTGCCTGGAGCGTAAACCTTCGTAATACAGATACGCAGTATTTT
CAWSVNLRNTDTQYF
>-|-|TRBJ2-7|TRBV20-1
TGCAGTGCTAGAGGAGGACAGCTGGACGAGCAGTACTTC
CSARGGQLDEQYF
>-|TRBD1|TRBJ1-5|TRBV5-1
TGCGCCAGCAGCTCCGACGGACAGGGGAGCCAGCCCCAGCATTTT
CASSSDGQGSQPQHF
>-|TRBD2|TRBJ2-3|TRBV28
TGTGCCAGCAGTGGAGCGGGAGGGCTGGCAGATACGCAGTATTTT
CASSGAGGLADTQYF
>-|-|TRBJ2-4|TRBV29-1
TGCAGCGTGGAGGTAGCCAAAAACATTCAGTACTTC
CSVEVAKNIQYF
>-|TRBD1|TRBJ2-7|TRBV12-3/TRBV12-4
TGTGCCAGCAGTTGGAGGACAGGCTACGAGCAGTACTTC
CASSWRTGYEQYF
>few|TRBD2|TRBJ2-2|TRBV15
TGTGCCACCAGGCGGGGGGGCGGCACCGGGGAGCTGTTTTTT
CATRRGGGTGELFF
>few|-|TRBJ2-1|TRBV6-2/TRBV6-3
TGTGCCAGCAGCTGGAGCTGGTCATCGTCCTATGAGCAGTTCTTC
CASSWSWSSSYEQFF
>few|TRBD2|TRBJ2-7|TRBV7-9
TGTGCCAGCAGCCCCTCTAGCGGGGGATTTCGAGAGCAGTACTTC
CASSPSSGGFREQYF
>many|-|TRBJ2-7|TRBV20-1
TGCAGTGCTAGAGATTTCGAACAGCATTCCTACGAGCAGTACTTC
CSARDFEQHSYEQYF
>few|-|TRBJ2-5|TRBV18
TGTGCCAGCTCACCACTCCCGATACAAGAGACCCAGTACTTC
CASSPLPIQETQYF
>-|TRBD1|TRBJ1-1|TRBV29-1
TGCAGCGGGGGACAGGGACTGGGGACTGAAGCTTTCTTT
CSGGQGLGTEAFF
>few|-|TRBJ2-4|TRBV6-5
TGTGCCAGCAGTTACCGGGGTTTAGCCAAAAACATTCAGTACTTC
CASSYRGLAKNIQYF
>-|TRBD2|TRBJ2-3|TRBV6-5
TGTGCCAGCAGTTACTACGGACTAGCGGGGGGGCCATATACGCAGTATTTT
CASSYYGLAGGPYTQYF
>few|-|TRBJ1-1|TRBV20-1
TGCAGTGCTAGAGATTGGGATAAGGGGGGAGTGAACACTGAAGCTTTCTTT
CSARDWDKGGVNTEAFF
>few|-|TRBJ2-1|TRBV6-1
TGTGCCAGCAGTGAAGATAGCGGCCGCCTGGATGAGCAGTTCTTC
CASSEDSGRLDEQFF
>many|TRBD1|TRBJ2-2|TRBV6-1
TGTGCCAGCAGCAACAGGGGGCCTTATACCGGGGAGCTGTTTTTT
CASSNRGPYTGELFF
>few|-|TRBJ2-2|TRBV7-8
TGTGCCAGCAGCTGGAGGGACAGAACGGGAGGCGGGGAGCTGTTTTTT
CASSWRDRTGGGELFF
>few|-|TRBJ2-1|TRBV6-1
TGTGCCAGAAATACAGTTTTTGACTCCTACAATGAGCAGTTCTTC
CARNTVFDSYNEQFF
>-|-|TRBJ2-6|TRBV10-2
TGCGCCAGCAGTGAGTCAAGAGGGGCTCGGTTGTCTGGGGCCAACGTCCTGACTTTC
CASSESRGARLSGANVLTF
>few|TRBD1|TRBJ2-1|TRBV12-3/TRBV12-4
TGTGCCAGCAGCGACAGGGGCAGGGGTGAGCAGTTCTTC
CASSDRGRGEQFF
>few|-|TRBJ1-5|TRBV7-9
TGTGCCAGCAGCTTATTCCCAGGCAATCAGCCCCAGCATTTT
CASSLFPGNQPQHF
>few|-|TRBJ2-7|TRBV5-1
TGCGCCAGCAGCTTGATCGGGGGGCGCTTGGTAAGCGAGCAGTACTTC
CASSLIGGRLVSEQYF
>few|-|TRBJ2-1|TRBV7-2
TGTGCCAGCAGCTTAGAACCTGATCCCTCCTACAATGAGCAGTTCTTC
CASSLEPDPSYNEQFF
>-|TRBD1|TRBJ1-5|TRBV5-1
TGCGCCAGCAACAAACAGGGGAAGAGCAATCAGCCCCAGCATTTT
CASNKQGKSNQPQHF
>many|TRBD2|TRBJ2-3|TRBV11-2
TGTGCCAGCAGCTTGACTTTAGGATTGGGACTAGCGGGAGCAGATACGCAGTATTTT
CASSLTLGLGLAGADTQYF
>-|-|TRBJ2-7|TRBV7-9
TGTGCCAGCAGCCCGTTAAGGGCAACCTACGAGCAGTACTTC
CASSPLRATYEQYF
>many|TRBD2|TRBJ2-3|TRBV20-1
TGCAGTGCTAGACTGGGAACTAGCGGGGGGGAGGGAGATACGCAGTATTTT
CSARLGTSGGEGDTQYF
>few|-|TRBJ2-3|TRBV20-1
TGCAGTGCTCGGGGGGCCAGCACAGATACGCAGTATTTT
CSARGASTDTQYF
>-|TRBD2|TRBJ2-3|TRBV3-1
TGTGCCAGCAGCGGGACTAGCGGGGACACAGATACGCAGTATTTT
CASSGTSGDTDTQYF
>few|-|TRBJ2-7|TRBV4-3
TGCGCCAGCAGCCAAGTGGGGCAGACCTACGAGCAGTACTTC
CASSQVGQTYEQYF
>many|-|TRBJ1-5|TRBV12-3/TRBV12-4
TGTGCCAGCAGTTTATATCGGGATCAGCCCCAGCATTTT
CASSLYRDQPQHF
>-|-|TRBJ2-6|TRBV12-3/TRBV12-4
TGTGCCAGCAGGCCTGGGGCCAACGTCCTGACTTTC
CASRPGANVLTF
>-|TRBD1|TRBJ2-4|TRBV20-1
TGCAGTGCTAGGGGACAGGGGCTAAACATTCAGTACTTC
CSARGQGLNIQYF
>few|TRBD1|TRBJ2-4|TRBV7-2
TGTGCCAGCAGCCCCCAGGGGGTATTAGACATTCAGTACTTC
CASSPQGVLDIQYF
>-|TRBD2|TRBJ2-7|TRBV10-3
TGTGCCATCAGTGAGCGCGTAGCGGGGGCCGGCTCCTACGAGCAGTACTTC
CAISERVAGAGSYEQYF
>-|TRBD2|TRBJ2-7|TRBV28
TGTGCCAGCAGTGCCCCCGGGGGGACTGCCTACGAGCAGTACTTC
CASSAPGGTAYEQYF